Below are 23 T cell receptor beta chains sequenced from a single sample in a study of cytomegalovirus exposure and HLA in healthy donors. TCRdb's copy holds only in-frame clones and misses some; the assay was immunoSEQ multiplex PCR. The table includes some 210,000 clones, around four fifths detected once. The sample comprised PBMCs. Receptors originate from a woman aged 18-30 years in good health and CMV-seronegative.

The gene calls are TRBV27 and TRBJ2-1; 8 positions match TRBD1. Germline V gives CDR1 MNHEY, CDR2 SMNVEV (reference sequence). The CDR3 sequence is 17 residues long. The V gene end was trimmed by 5 bases and the J gene end by 1 base; junction bases not matched to a gene: 10. CDR3 sequence: CASSPGTRTGSYNEQFF. Here the CDR3 DNA reads TGTGCCAGCAGTCCGGGAACAAGGACAGGGTCCTACAATGAGCAGTTCTTC.

The chain carries TRBV5-1 and TRBJ1-2; a possible D gene is TRBD1 (5 bases). This CDR3 region has 14 residues. Germline CDR1 reads SGHRS; CDR2 reads YFSETQ. The V gene lost 4 bases and the J gene lost 4 bases, with 14 bases spanning the gap. The CDR3 region is CASSLEGSIYGYTF. For the CDR3, the DNA is TGCGCCAGCAGCCTGGAGGGGAGCATCTATGGCTACACCTTC.

The genes are TRBV6-5 and TRBJ1-1, with TRBD1 matching 10 bases. The germline V gene encodes CDR1 MNHEY and CDR2 SVGAGI. With 5 bases clipped from V and 1 base from J, the junction kept 4 bases outside the gene matches. CDR3 length: 15 amino acids. Here the CDR3 DNA reads TGTGCCAGCAGTGGGGACAGGGGATGGAACACTGAAGCTTTCTTT. Its translation: CASSGDRGWNTEAFF.

The gene calls are TRBV5-1 and TRBJ2-2, with TRBD1 matching 7 bases. Germline lookup yields CDR1 SGHRS and CDR2 YFSETQ. This CDR3 spans 17 amino acids. V lost 1 base, J lost 0 bases, and 6 bases stayed unmatched. For the CDR3, the DNA is TGCGCCAGCAGCTTGATTCGACAGGGACCGAACACCGGGGAGCTGTTTTTT. It is translated as CASSLIRQGPNTGELFF.

This clone has a handful of counts. V gene TRBV2 combines with J gene TRBJ2-5, with D possibly matching TRBD1 (5 bases). V was clipped by 5 bases and J by 3 bases, with 10 bases between them. Germline-derived CDR1 and CDR2 are SNHLY and FYNNEI. The CDR3 contains 13 residues. In DNA form, the CDR3 reads TGTGCCAGCAGTCTCGACAGCGAAGAGACCCAGTACTTC. Its protein product is CASSLDSEETQYF.

Turning to this clone: Other DNA sequences in the sample encode the same CDR3. The chain joins TRBV9 to TRBJ2-3; 11 bases fit TRBD2. From germline, CDR1 is SGDLS and CDR2 YYNGEE. V dropped 3 bases and J dropped 4; count of bases not matched to a gene: 4. The length of the CDR3 is 15 residues. CDR3 bases: TGTGCCAGCAGCGCTAGCGGGGGGCCTTCAGATACGCAGTATTTT. It is translated as CASSASGGPSDTQYF.

This clone has a handful of counts. The chain employs TRBV27 and TRBJ2-2; D remains unclear. V dropped 6 bases and J dropped 2 bases, with 22 bases sitting between them. The CDR3 totals 18 residues. Germline V CDR1 and CDR2: MNHEY, SMNVEV (reference sequence). The CDR3 spells CASSHRGLAGINTGELFF. The CDR3 DNA reads as TGTGCCAGCAGCCACCGTGGGCTGGCAGGAATTAACACCGGGGAGCTGTTTTTT.

The chain employs TRBV2 and TRBJ2-3; 7 nucleotides align to TRBD2. Germline CDR1 reads SNHLY; CDR2 reads FYNNEI. V lost 7 bases and J lost 3; bases outside the gene matches: 10. The CDR3 totals 15 residues. CDR3 in DNA: TGTGCCAGCACCCCAGCCGGGGGGAGGACAGATACGCAGTATTTT. This gives the protein CASTPAGGRTDTQYF. Filled out from reference TRBV2 and TRBJ2-3, the complete variable domain reads EPEVTQTPSHQVTQMGQEVILRCVPISNHLYFYWYRQILGQKVEFLVSFYNNEISEKSEIFDDQFSVERPDGSNFTLKIRSTKLEDSAMYFCASTPAGGRTDTQYFGPGTRLTVL.

The V gene is TRBV2, the J gene TRBJ1-5, with D uncertain. Per the germline V gene, CDR1 is SNHLY and CDR2 is FYNNEI. The CDR3 runs to 16 residues. V lost 7 bases to trimming and J lost 4 bases, with 20 bases between them. DNA for the CDR3: TGTGCCAGCACCCAGGAGAGGTTGGAATCTAATCAGCCCCAGCATTTT. Translation: CASTQERLESNQPQHF.

V usage is TRBV5-4 and J usage is TRBJ2-5; perhaps D is TRBD1 or TRBD2 (5 bases each). The CDR3 has 14 amino acids. V was shortened by 3 bases and J by 4 bases, with 13 bases between the two germline ends. Germline lookup yields CDR1 SGHNT and CDR2 YYREEE (reference sequence). In DNA, the CDR3 is TGTGCCAGCAGCTCCGGTGGGGGTTCAGAGACCCAGTACTTC. Residues: CASSSGGGSETQYF.

CDR3 in amino acids: CASSPATRGRETQYF. CDR3 bases: TGCGCCAGCAGCCCCGCGACTAGGGGGAGAGAGACCCAGTACTTC. The chain links TRBV4-1 to TRBJ2-5; perhaps D is TRBD1 or TRBD2 (6 bases each). Trimming stripped 4 bases from V and 4 bases from J, with 16 bases between. From germline, CDR1 is MGHRA and CDR2 YSYEKL. This CDR3 comprises 15 residues.

The V call is TRBV7-2, the J call TRBJ2-3, with 10 bases aligning to TRBD2. The CDR3 runs 16 residues. The V gene's germline CDR1 is SGHTA and CDR2 FQGNSA. V trimming: 5 bases; J trimming: 0 bases; junction bases outside the gene matches: 5. This CDR3 is CASSRASGRSTDTQYF. CDR3 bases: TGTGCCAGCAGCCGCGCTAGCGGGAGAAGCACAGATACGCAGTATTTT.

This clone was seen only a few times. The chain combines TRBV10-2 with TRBJ1-2, with D unresolved. The V gene's germline CDR1 is WSHSY and CDR2 SAAADI. The CDR3 spans 14 residues. With 4 bases removed from V and 4 bases from J, the gap between germline ends came to 13 bases. The CDR3 bases are TGCGCCAGCAGTGGCAGTAGAGGGTTCTATGGCTACACCTTC. Amino acids: CASSGSRGFYGYTF.

The rearrangement uses TRBV20-1 and TRBJ2-1; D unresolved. The CDR3 sequence is 11 residues long. Germline assignment: CDR1 DFQATT and CDR2 SNEGSKA (reference sequence). V was cut by 0 bases and J by 10 bases, with 7 bases left in between. The CDR3 sequence is CSARDQWEQFF. CDR3 coding DNA: TGCAGTGCTAGAGATCAGTGGGAGCAGTTCTTC.

This chain uses TRBV2 with TRBJ2-7; no firm D call. Trimming removed 9 bases at V and 7 bases at J, with 10 bases between. CDR1 is SNHLY and CDR2 is FYNNEI in the germline V gene. This CDR3 contains 10 residues. Here the CDR3 DNA reads TGTGCCAGTACCTCTCGGGAGCAGTACTTC. This gives the protein CASTSREQYF. Full variable domain (rest looked up from reference TRBV2 and TRBJ2-7): EPEVTQTPSHQVTQMGQEVILRCVPISNHLYFYWYRQILGQKVEFLVSFYNNEISEKSEIFDDQFSVERPDGSNFTLKIRSTKLEDSAMYFCASTSREQYFGPGTRLTVT.

The chain carries TRBV10-1 and TRBJ1-1, with 7 nucleotides matching TRBD1. The CDR3 has 14 residues. V gave up 5 bases and J gave up 1 base; unmatched junction bases: 4. Germline lookup yields CDR1 WNHNN and CDR2 SYGVQD (reference sequence). The CDR3 loop is CASSPTGTNTEAFF. Here the CDR3 DNA reads TGCGCCAGCAGTCCGACAGGGACGAACACTGAAGCTTTCTTT.

The chain links TRBV27 to TRBJ2-5; a possible D gene is TRBD2 (6 bases). The CDR3 totals 15 residues. Germline CDR1 and CDR2: MNHEY and SMNVEV (reference sequence). V lost 5 bases and J 5 bases, leaving 18 bases between the germline ends. CDR3 amino acids: CASSPLGGDGETQYF. The DNA for the CDR3 is TGTGCCAGCAGTCCCCTCGGAGGGGACGGGGAGACCCAGTACTTC.

The rearrangement joins TRBV5-1 to TRBJ2-5; tentative D call: TRBD2 (5 bases). The V end was cut by 1 base, the J end by 5 bases, with 9 bases between. Germline V gene sequence: CDR1 SGHRS, CDR2 YFSETQ. The CDR3 runs to 13 residues. CDR3 nucleotides: TGCGCCAGCAGCTTGACTAGTCTGGAGACCCAGTACTTC. Encoded protein: CASSLTSLETQYF.

V is TRBV27 and J is TRBJ1-1, with D unresolved. The ends were cut back, 6 bases at V and 0 bases at J, with 14 bases in the middle. The CDR3 is 15 residues long. The germline V gene encodes CDR1 MNHEY and CDR2 SMNVEV (reference sequence). CDR3 loop: CASRDLSGVNTEAFF. The CDR3 DNA reads as TGTGCCAGCAGGGATTTAAGTGGGGTGAACACTGAAGCTTTCTTT.

This chain joins TRBV19 and TRBJ1-2, with a possible D match to TRBD1 (6 bases). The CDR3 is 13 residues long. CDR1 is LNHDA and CDR2 is SQIVND in the germline V gene (reference sequence). V was trimmed by 1 base and J by 8 bases, leaving 11 bases between them. CDR3 DNA sequence: TGTGCCAGTAGTATAGTACAGGGTGGCGGCTACACCTTC. Residues: CASSIVQGGGYTF.

The gene calls are TRBV5-1 and TRBJ2-7; no definite D call. This CDR3 has 15 amino acids. Germline CDR1 and CDR2: SGHRS and YFSETQ. With 4 bases removed from V and 3 bases from J, the gap between germline ends came to 17 bases. CDR3 DNA: TGCGCCAGCAGCCCGGGCTTCTTCCAGGACTACGAGCAGTACTTC. It yields the protein CASSPGFFQDYEQYF.

This sequence joins TRBV7-3 and TRBJ1-2, with 7 bases that match TRBD1. The CDR3 extends over 16 amino acids. V dropped 2 bases and J dropped 2; count of bases not matched to a gene: 8. Germline CDR1 SGHTA, CDR2 FQGTGA. CDR3 bases: TGTGCCAGCAGCTTAGACCGCCCACAGGGGAACTATGGCTACACCTTC. Encoded protein: CASSLDRPQGNYGYTF.

The chain employs TRBV9 and TRBJ2-2; D might be TRBD1 or TRBD2, each matching 5 bases. This CDR3 has 13 amino acids. The ends were cut back, 4 bases at V and 6 bases at J, with 10 bases in the middle. Germline V CDR1 and CDR2: SGDLS, YYNGEE. CDR3 nucleotides: TGTGCCAGCAGCCGAGGGGCCCCCGGGGAGCTGTTTTTT. This gives the protein CASSRGAPGELFF. Supplemented by reference TRBV9 and TRBJ2-2, the full variable domain reads DSGVTQTPKHLITATGQRVTLRCSPRSGDLSVYWYQQSLDQGLQFLIQYYNGEERAKGNILERFSAQQFPDLHSELNLSSLELGDSALYFCASSRGAPGELFFGEGSRLTVL.